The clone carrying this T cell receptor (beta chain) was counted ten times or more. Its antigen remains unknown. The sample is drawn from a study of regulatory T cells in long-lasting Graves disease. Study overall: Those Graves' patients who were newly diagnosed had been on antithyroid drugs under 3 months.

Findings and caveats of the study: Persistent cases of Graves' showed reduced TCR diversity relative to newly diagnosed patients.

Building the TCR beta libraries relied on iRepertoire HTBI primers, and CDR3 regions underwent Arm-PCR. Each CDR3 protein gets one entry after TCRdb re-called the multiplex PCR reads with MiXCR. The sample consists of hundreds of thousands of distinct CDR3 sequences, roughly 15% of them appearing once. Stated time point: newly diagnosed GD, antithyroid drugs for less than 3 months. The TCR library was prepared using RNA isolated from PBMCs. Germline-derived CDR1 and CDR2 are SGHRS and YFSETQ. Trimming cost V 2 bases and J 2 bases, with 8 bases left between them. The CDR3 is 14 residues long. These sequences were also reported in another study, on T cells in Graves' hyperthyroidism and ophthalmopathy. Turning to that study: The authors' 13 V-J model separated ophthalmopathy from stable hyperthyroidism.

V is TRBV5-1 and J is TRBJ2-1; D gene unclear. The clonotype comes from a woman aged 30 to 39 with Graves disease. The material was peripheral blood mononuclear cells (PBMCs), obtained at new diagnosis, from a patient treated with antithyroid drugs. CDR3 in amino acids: CASSFNQAYNEQFF. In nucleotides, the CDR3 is TGCGCCAGCAGCTTTAATCAAGCCTACAATGAGCAGTTCTTC.